The 15 T cell receptor beta chains reported below all come from one sample, sequenced in a study of blood T cell repertoires in COVID-19. Repertoires were generated with immunoSEQ multiplex PCR, while TCRdb's copy carries only in-frame clones and drops some. The repertoire holds approximately 300,000 clones, around 87% seen once, with 4% to 5.5% in the top ten. Sequencing input: PBMCs or T cells enriched from blood (not recorded which). These receptors were taken from a young woman with acute COVID-19.

This clone is a singleton in its sample. The chain uses TRBV28 and TRBJ1-1; 8 positions match TRBD1. Germline CDR1 reads MDHEN; CDR2 reads SYDVKM. V shed 6 bases and J 0 bases; nucleotides not matched to a gene: 12. The CDR3 runs to 17 residues. The CDR3 sequence: CASSTTGARIMNTEAFF. In nucleotides, the CDR3 is TGTGCCAGCAGCACGACAGGGGCGCGGATCATGAACACTGAAGCTTTCTTT.

As concerns this clone: Different DNA sequences within this sample yield the same CDR3. The rearrangement joins TRBV27 to TRBJ2-6; D gene ambiguous. This CDR3 has 15 residues. V lost 2 bases, J lost 0 bases, and 5 bases lay in between. CDR1 is MNHEY, CDR2 SMNVEV, per germline (reference sequence). CDR3 sequence (DNA): TGTGCCAGCAGTTTAACGGGCTCTGGGGCCAACGTCCTGACTTTC. Its translation: CASSLTGSGANVLTF.

The chain combines TRBV4-1 with TRBJ1-3, with 9 bases fitting TRBD1. CDR1 MGHRA and CDR2 YSYEKL come from the germline V gene. The CDR3 covers 16 residues. Trimming removed 1 base from V and 4 bases from J; junction bases left unmatched: 5. The CDR3 protein is CASSQGGTGHGNTIYF. As DNA, the CDR3 is TGCGCCAGCAGCCAAGGCGGGACAGGGCACGGAAACACCATATATTTT.

The rearrangement joins TRBV29-1 to TRBJ2-3; the D gene is possibly TRBD2 (6 bases). Between the trimmed V and J ends, which lost 2 bases and 7 bases, there was a span of 19 bases. The CDR3 length is 15 residues. Per the germline V gene, CDR1 is SQVTM and CDR2 is ANQGSEA. CDR3 sequence: CSVEYGGAAPYTQYF. In DNA form, the CDR3 reads TGCAGCGTTGAATACGGCGGGGCCGCTCCCTATACGCAGTATTTT.

This chain connects TRBV27 to TRBJ2-3; D is perhaps TRBD2 (7 bases). Germline V gene data show CDR1 as MNHEY and CDR2 as SMNVEV (reference sequence). The ends were cut back, 1 base at V and 2 bases at J, with 13 bases in the middle. CDR3 size: 16 residues. The CDR3 region has the DNA TGTGCCAGCAGTTTATTCAGGGGAGGGTCCACAGATACGCAGTATTTT. Translated: CASSLFRGGSTDTQYF.

This sequence joins TRBV6-5 and TRBJ1-2; D is perhaps TRBD1 (5 bases). V lost 6 bases, J lost 12 bases, and 20 bases lay in between. The germline CDR1 and CDR2 sequences are MNHEY and SVGAGI. The CDR3 sequence is 13 residues long. DNA of the CDR3: TGTGCCAGCAGCCACCGAAGGACACGAGGAAACACCTTC. This sequence encodes CASSHRRTRGNTF.

The chain couples TRBV5-1 to TRBJ2-7; the D is unclear. Trimming stripped 3 bases from V and 6 bases from J, with 7 bases between. CDR3 size: 11 residues. CDR1 and CDR2 from the germline V gene are SGHRS and YFSETQ. The CDR3 DNA reads TGCGCCAGCAGCTCCCAGGTCGAGCAGTACTTC. Encoded protein: CASSSQVEQYF.

The rearrangement joins TRBV27 to TRBJ2-1, with D maybe TRBD2 (6 bases). The CDR3 covers 19 residues. With 4 bases removed from V and 8 bases from J, the gap between germline ends came to 30 bases. CDR1 is MNHEY and CDR2 is SMNVEV in the germline V gene (reference sequence). The CDR3 is CASSSTGASFRTSKYEQFF. The CDR3 DNA reads as TGTGCCAGCAGTTCTACGGGAGCTTCGTTCAGAACTAGTAAGTATGAGCAGTTCTTC.

The rearrangement links TRBV6-1 to TRBJ1-1, with no clear D. CDR1 and CDR2 from the germline V gene are MNHNS and SASEGT. This CDR3 comprises 14 residues. V gave up 2 bases and J gave up 4 bases, with 11 bases separating them. CDR3 in amino acids: CASSELGGPTEAFF. Here the CDR3 DNA reads TGTGCCAGCAGTGAATTGGGAGGACCCACTGAAGCTTTCTTT.

V is TRBV2 and J is TRBJ2-1; 16 positions match TRBD2. The germline gives CDR1 SNHLY, CDR2 FYNNEI. The CDR3 runs to 14 residues. V gave up 10 bases and J gave up 8 bases; unmatched junction bases: 5. Here the CDR3 reads CATQGLAGGYEQFF. In nucleotides, the CDR3 is TGTGCCACCCAGGGACTAGCGGGAGGGTATGAGCAGTTCTTC.

The chain couples TRBV7-2 to TRBJ2-1, with 8 bases fitting TRBD2. This CDR3 is built from 18 residues. Per the germline V gene, CDR1 is SGHTA and CDR2 is FQGNSA. Losses at the gene ends were 3 bases for V and 4 bases for J; bases not matched to a gene: 14. The CDR3 spells CASSFDASWRGVYNEQFF. In DNA, the CDR3 is TGTGCCAGCAGCTTCGACGCTAGCTGGCGGGGGGTTTACAATGAGCAGTTCTTC. Combining the CDR3 with reference TRBV7-2 and TRBJ2-1 gives the whole variable domain GAGVSQSPSNKVTEKGKDVELRCDPISGHTALYWYRQSLGQGLEFLIYFQGNSAPDKSGLPSDRFSAERTGGSVSTLTIQRTQQEDSAVYLCASSFDASWRGVYNEQFFGPGTRLTVL.

V is TRBV11-3 and J is TRBJ2-1; tentative D call: TRBD1 (6 bases). V lost 5 bases, J lost 2 bases, and 10 bases lay in between. In germline, CDR1 is SGHNT, CDR2 YENEEA. This CDR3 contains 14 residues. The CDR3 nucleotides are TGTGCCAGCAGCGAAACAGGGACCTACAATGAGCAGTTCTTC. As protein: CASSETGTYNEQFF.

Only a few counts were recorded for this clone. The CDR3 loop is CASRVRQGGAFF. DNA for the CDR3: TGTGCCAGCCGGGTTCGGCAGGGAGGAGCTTTCTTT. This rearrangement joins TRBV2 to TRBJ1-1; tentative D call: TRBD1 (5 bases). The CDR3 runs to 12 residues. V was shortened by 8 bases and J by 10 bases, with 17 bases between the two germline ends. Germline CDR1 and CDR2: SNHLY and FYNNEI.

In DNA form, the CDR3 reads TGTGCCAGCAGCTTCTCCGGGACAGGTAAATACAATGAGCAGTTCTTC. Translated: CASSFSGTGKYNEQFF. The V gene is TRBV7-9, the J gene TRBJ2-1, with 8 bases matching TRBD1. CDR3 length: 16 amino acids. CDR1 and CDR2 (germline): SEHNR, FQNEAQ (reference sequence). Trimming at V came to 3 bases and at J to 4 bases, leaving 8 bases not matched to a gene.

This chain joins TRBV24-1 and TRBJ2-6; a possible D gene is TRBD1 (5 bases). Trimming left V 9 bases short and J 1 base short, with 12 bases between. Looked up from germline, CDR1 is KGHDR and CDR2 is SFDVKD. The CDR3 totals 15 residues. The CDR3 sequence is CATADSQSGANVLTF. CDR3 DNA: TGTGCCACCGCCGACAGTCAATCTGGGGCCAACGTCCTGACTTTC.